This record covers a single T cell receptor beta chain. Its cognate antigen is unknown. The PCR made use of 60 Vbeta and 13 Jbeta primers. Using immunoSEQ multiplex PCR, the repertoire was profiled, and TCRdb retains in-frame clones only, with some absent. Here the sample table reports 90,000 to 150,000 clones. Nominally healthy donors were sampled, though unrecorded immune exposures were likely. This record comes from a study of cytomegalovirus exposure and HLA in healthy donors. Whole-study results and caveats: Analysis performed later found more than 15,000 TCR beta sequences associated with HLA alleles at 0.05 false discovery rate. It was taken for granted in presence/absence analyses that sequencing depth across donors was roughly uniform.

The source material was PBMCs. This receptor was obtained from a man younger than 30 in good health and CMV-seronegative.

DNA for the CDR3: TGTGCCAGCAGTTTCACCCAGGGTTTGGGTAATGAAAAACTGTTTTTT. Translating gives CASSFTQGLGNEKLFF. V usage is TRBV2 and J usage is TRBJ1-4, with TRBD1 as a possible D gene (5 bases). The germline V and J ends were trimmed by 5 bases and 4 bases, with 17 bases remaining between them. Germline CDR1 reads SNHLY; CDR2 reads FYNNEI. The CDR3 is 16 residues long.